This TCR beta chain was sequenced in a study of T-cell reconstitution after alpha-beta-depleted transplantation in children. With 2 bases clipped from V and 0 bases from J, the junction kept 7 bases outside the gene matches. The CDR3 totals 18 residues. Germline V gene data show CDR1 as SGHRS and CDR2 as YFSETQ. Preparation of the TCRbeta library involved a method that used unique molecular identifiers. TCRdb independently ran MiXCR on the PCR reads; one entry per CDR3 protein. Of roughly 300,000 distinct CDR3 sequences in the sample, about a tenth are singletons; the top ten hold about a tenth. The chain combines TRBV5-1 with TRBJ2-3; 12 bases are a match to TRBD1. The TCR sequence derives from a human donor who donated a stem cell graft to a child with SCID. Sequenced here: PBMCs from the stem cell graft donor, sampled from the stem cell graft. CDR3 sequence: CASSFWGQGASSTDTQYF. The CDR3 DNA reads as TGCGCCAGCAGCTTTTGGGGACAGGGGGCGTCAAGCACAGATACGCAGTATTTT.